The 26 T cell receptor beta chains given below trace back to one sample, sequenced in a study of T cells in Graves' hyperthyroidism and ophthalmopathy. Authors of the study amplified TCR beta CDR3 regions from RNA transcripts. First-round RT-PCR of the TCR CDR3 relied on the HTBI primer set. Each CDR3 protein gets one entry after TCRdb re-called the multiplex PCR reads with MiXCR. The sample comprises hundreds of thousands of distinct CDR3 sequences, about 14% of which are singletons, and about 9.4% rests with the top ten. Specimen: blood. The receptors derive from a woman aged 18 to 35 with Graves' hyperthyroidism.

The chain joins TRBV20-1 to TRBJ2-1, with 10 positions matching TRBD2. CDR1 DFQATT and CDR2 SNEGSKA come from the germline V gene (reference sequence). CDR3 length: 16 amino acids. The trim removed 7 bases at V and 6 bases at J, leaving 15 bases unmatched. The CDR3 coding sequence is TGCAGTGGTTTAGCGGGAGGCTCCCGCGGCGGCAATGAGCAGTTCTTC. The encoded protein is CSGLAGGSRGGNEQFF.

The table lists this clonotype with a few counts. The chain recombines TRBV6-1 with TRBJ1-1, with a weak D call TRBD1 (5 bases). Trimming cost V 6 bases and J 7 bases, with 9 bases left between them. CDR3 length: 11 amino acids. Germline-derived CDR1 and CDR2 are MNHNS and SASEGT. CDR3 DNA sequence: TGTGCCAGCAGAGGGGCGAGTGAAGCTTTCTTT. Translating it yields CASRGASEAFF.

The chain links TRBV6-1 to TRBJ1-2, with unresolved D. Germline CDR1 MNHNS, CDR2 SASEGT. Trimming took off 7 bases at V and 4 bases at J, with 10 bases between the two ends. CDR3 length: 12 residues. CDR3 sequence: CASTTGGYGYTF. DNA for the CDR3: TGTGCCAGCACGACTGGAGGCTATGGCTACACCTTC.

CDR3 region: CASSQDLTGPRDRVYNEQFF. Written as DNA, the CDR3 is TGTGCCAGCAGCCAAGATCTAACGGGGCCGCGGGACAGGGTTTACAATGAGCAGTTCTTC. The chain couples TRBV3-1 to TRBJ2-1; 9 bases are a match to TRBD1. V gave up 0 bases and J gave up 4 bases; unmatched junction bases: 16. CDR1 is LGHDT, CDR2 YNNKEL, per germline (reference sequence). This CDR3 has 20 residues.

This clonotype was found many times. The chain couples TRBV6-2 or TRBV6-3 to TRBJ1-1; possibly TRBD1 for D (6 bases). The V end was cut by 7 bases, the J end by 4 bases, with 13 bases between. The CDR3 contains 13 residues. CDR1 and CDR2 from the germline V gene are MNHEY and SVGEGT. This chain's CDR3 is CASTHRAFTEAFF. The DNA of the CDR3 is TGTGCCAGCACGCACAGGGCGTTCACTGAAGCTTTCTTT.

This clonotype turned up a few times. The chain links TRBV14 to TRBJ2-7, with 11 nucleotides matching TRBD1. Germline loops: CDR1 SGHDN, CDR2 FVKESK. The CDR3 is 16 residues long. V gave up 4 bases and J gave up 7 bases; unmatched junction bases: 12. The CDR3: CASSRSPGTGGREQYF. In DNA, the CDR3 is TGTGCCAGCAGCCGATCCCCCGGGACAGGGGGGCGTGAGCAGTACTTC.

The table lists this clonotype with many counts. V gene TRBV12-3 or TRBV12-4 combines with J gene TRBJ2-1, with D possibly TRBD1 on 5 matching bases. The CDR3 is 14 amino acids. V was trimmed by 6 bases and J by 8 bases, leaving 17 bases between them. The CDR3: CASRGVSLPDEQFF. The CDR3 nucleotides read TGTGCCAGCAGAGGGGTCAGCCTCCCGGATGAGCAGTTCTTC.

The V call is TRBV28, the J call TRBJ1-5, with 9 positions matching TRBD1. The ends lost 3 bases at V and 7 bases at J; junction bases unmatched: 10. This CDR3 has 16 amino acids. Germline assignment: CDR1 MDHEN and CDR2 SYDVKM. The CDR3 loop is CASSFNRDRVNQPQHF. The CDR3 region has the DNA TGTGCCAGCAGTTTCAACCGGGACAGGGTGAACCAGCCCCAGCATTTT. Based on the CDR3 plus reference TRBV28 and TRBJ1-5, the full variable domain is DVKVTQSSRYLVKRTGEKVFLECVQDMDHENMFWYRQDPGLGLRLIYFSYDVKMKEKGDIPEGYSVSREKKERFSLILESASTNQTSMYLCASSFNRDRVNQPQHFGDGTRLSIL.

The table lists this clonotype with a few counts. The CDR3, as DNA: TGTGCCAGCAGCCCTAGGACAGGGAAAGAGACCCAGTACTTC. It specifies CASSPRTGKETQYF. The chain joins TRBV28 to TRBJ2-5; 8 nucleotides match TRBD1. The CDR3 is 14 amino acids. CDR1 is MDHEN, CDR2 SYDVKM, per germline. V lost 6 bases and J lost 3; bases outside the gene matches: 6. Full variable domain (outside the CDR3, taken from reference TRBV28 and TRBJ2-5): DVKVTQSSRYLVKRTGEKVFLECVQDMDHENMFWYRQDPGLGLRLIYFSYDVKMKEKGDIPEGYSVSREKKERFSLILESASTNQTSMYLCASSPRTGKETQYFGPGTRLLVL.

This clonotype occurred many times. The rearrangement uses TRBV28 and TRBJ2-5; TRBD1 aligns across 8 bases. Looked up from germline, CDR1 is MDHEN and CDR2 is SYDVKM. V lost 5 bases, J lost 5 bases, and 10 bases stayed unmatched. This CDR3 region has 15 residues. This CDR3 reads CASSAPGQATETQYF. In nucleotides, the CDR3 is TGTGCCAGCAGTGCCCCGGGACAGGCAACTGAGACCCAGTACTTC.

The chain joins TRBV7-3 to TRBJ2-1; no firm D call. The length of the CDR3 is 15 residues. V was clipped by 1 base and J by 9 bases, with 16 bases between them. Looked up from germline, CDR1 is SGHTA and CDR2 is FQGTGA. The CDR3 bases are TGTGCCAGCAGCTTAAAGGGTGGAGTAGAGCGTGAGCAGTTCTTC. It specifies CASSLKGGVEREQFF.

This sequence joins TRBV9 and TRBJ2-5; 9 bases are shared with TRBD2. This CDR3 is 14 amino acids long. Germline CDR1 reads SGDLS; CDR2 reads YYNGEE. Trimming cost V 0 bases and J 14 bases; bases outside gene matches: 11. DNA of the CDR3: TGTGCCAGCAGCGTAGTATCCAGGACTAGCGAGTTATACTTC. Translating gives CASSVVSRTSELYF.

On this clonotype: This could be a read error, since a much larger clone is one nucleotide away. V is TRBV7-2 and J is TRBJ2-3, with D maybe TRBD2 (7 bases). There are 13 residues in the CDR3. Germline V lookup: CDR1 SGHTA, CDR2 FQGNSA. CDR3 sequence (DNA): TGTGTCAGCAGCGGGGCTAGAGGGGGGACGCAGTATTTT. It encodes CVSSGARGGTQYF.

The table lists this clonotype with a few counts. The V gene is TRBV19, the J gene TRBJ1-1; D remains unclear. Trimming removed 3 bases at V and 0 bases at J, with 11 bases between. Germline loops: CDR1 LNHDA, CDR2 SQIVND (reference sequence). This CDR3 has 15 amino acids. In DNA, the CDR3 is TGTGCCAGTAGTATGAACCCCATTCTGAACACTGAAGCTTTCTTT. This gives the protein CASSMNPILNTEAFF.

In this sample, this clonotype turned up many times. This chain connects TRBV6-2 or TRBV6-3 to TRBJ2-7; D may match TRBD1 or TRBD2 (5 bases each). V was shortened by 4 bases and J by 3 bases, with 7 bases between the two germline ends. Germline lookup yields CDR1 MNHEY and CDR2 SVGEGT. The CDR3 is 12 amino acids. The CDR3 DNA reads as TGTGCCAGCAGTTGGGACGGCTACGAGCAGTACTTC. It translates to CASSWDGYEQYF.

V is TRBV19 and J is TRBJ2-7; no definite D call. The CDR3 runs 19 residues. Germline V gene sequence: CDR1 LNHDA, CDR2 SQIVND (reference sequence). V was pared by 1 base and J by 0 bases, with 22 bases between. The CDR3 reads CASSIVPLVDGTPSYEQYF. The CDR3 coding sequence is TGTGCCAGTAGTATAGTCCCTCTCGTCGACGGCACACCCTCCTACGAGCAGTACTTC.

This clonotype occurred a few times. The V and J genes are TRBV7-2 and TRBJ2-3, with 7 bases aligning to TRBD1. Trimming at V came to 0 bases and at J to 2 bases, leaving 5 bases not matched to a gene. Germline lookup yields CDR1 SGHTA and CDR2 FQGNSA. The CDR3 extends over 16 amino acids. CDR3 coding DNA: TGTGCCAGCAGCTTAGCCCGGGACAGCTACACAGATACGCAGTATTTT. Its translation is CASSLARDSYTDTQYF.

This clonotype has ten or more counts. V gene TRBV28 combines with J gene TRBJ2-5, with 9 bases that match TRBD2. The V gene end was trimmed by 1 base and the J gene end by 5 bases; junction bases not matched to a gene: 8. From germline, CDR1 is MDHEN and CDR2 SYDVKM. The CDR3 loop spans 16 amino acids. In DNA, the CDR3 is TGTGCCAGCAGTTTATATTCTAGCGGGAAGGGTGAGACCCAGTACTTC. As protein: CASSLYSSGKGETQYF.

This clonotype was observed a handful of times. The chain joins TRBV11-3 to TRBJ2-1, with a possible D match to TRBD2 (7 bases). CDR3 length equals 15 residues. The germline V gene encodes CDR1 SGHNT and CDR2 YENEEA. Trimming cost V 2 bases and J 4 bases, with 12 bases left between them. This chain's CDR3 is CASSLQGGGYNEQFF. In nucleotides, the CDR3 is TGTGCCAGCAGCTTACAGGGAGGGGGGTACAATGAGCAGTTCTTC.

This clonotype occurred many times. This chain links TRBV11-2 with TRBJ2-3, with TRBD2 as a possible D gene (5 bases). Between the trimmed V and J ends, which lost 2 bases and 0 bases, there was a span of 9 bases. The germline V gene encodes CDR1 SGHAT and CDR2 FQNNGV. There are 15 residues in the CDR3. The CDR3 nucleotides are TGTGCCAGCAGCTTAAGCGGTCCTAGCACAGATACGCAGTATTTT. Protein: CASSLSGPSTDTQYF.

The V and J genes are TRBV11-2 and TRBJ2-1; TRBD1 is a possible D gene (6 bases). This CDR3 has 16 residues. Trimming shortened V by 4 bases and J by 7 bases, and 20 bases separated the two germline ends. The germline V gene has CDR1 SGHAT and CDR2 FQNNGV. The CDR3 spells CASSSTGTGGLNEQFF. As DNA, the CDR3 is TGTGCCAGCAGCTCGACAGGAACTGGGGGCCTTAATGAGCAGTTCTTC. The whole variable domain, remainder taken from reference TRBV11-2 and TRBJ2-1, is EAGVAQSPRYKIIEKRQSVAFWCNPISGHATLYWYQQILGQGPKLLIQFQNNGVVDDSQLPKDRFSAERLKGVDSTLKIQPAKLEDSAVYLCASSSTGTGGLNEQFFGPGTRLTVL.

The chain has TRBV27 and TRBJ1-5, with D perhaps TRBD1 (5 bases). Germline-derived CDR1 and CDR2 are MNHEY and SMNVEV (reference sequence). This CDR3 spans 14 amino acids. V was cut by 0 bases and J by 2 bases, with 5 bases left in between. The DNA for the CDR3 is TGTGCCAGCAGTTTATCGGGGCGCAATCAGCCCCAGCATTTT. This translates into CASSLSGRNQPQHF.

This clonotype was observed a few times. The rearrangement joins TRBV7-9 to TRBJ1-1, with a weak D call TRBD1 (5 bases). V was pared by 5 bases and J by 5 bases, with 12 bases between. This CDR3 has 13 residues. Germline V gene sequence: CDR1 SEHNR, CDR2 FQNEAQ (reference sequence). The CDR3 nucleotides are TGTGCCAGCAGCCCCAGGGAGGGGACTGAAGCTTTCTTT. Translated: CASSPREGTEAFF.

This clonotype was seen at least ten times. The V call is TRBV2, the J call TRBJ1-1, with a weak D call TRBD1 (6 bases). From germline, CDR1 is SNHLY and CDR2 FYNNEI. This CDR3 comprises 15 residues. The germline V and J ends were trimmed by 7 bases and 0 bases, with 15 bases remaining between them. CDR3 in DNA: TGTGCCAGCAATTCTCAGGGGATTATGAACACTGAAGCTTTCTTT. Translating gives CASNSQGIMNTEAFF.

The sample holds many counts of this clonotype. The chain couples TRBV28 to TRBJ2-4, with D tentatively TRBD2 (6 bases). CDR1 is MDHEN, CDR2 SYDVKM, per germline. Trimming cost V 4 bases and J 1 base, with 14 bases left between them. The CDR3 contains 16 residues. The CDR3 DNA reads TGTGCCAGCAGTTCTAGCGCCCCCGGGGCCAAAAACATTCAGTACTTC. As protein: CASSSSAPGAKNIQYF.

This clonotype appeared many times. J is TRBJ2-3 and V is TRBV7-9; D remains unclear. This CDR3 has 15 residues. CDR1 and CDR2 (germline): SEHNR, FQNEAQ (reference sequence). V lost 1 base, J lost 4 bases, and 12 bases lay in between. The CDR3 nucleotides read TGTGCCAGCAGCTTAGGCGGACCTTCGTCAGATACGCAGTATTTT. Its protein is CASSLGGPSSDTQYF.